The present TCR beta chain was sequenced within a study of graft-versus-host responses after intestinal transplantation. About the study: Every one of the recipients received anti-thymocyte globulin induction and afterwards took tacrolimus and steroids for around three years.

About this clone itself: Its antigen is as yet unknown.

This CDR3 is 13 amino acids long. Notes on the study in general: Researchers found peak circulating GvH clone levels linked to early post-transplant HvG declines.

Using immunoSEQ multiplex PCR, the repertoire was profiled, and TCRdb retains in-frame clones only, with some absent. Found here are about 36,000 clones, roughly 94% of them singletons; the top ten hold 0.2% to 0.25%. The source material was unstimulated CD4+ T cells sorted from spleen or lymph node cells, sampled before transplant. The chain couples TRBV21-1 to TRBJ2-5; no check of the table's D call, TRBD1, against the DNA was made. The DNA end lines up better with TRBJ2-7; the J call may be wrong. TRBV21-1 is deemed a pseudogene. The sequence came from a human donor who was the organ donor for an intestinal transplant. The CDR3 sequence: CASSKDRAYEQYF. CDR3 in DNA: TGTGCCAGCAGCAAAGACAGGGCCTACGAGCAGTACTTC.